The following is a TCR beta chain sequence with its context. Its antigen is undetermined. Per sample, around 500 nanograms of biopsy DNA were TCRB immunosequenced. Profiling relied on immunoSEQ multiplex PCR, and the TCRdb table lists in-frame clones only, not all of them. Here the sample spans under 35,000 clones, about 80% being singletons. The data are from a study of T cell repertoires in ileal Crohn's disease. The wider study: Thiopurines (about 10) or anti-TNF agents (roughly 18) were given postoperatively to about half.

Patients were adults with ileal or ileocolonic Crohn's disease needing resection. This CDR3 has 15 amino acids. Germline values: CDR1 GTSNPN, CDR2 SVGIG (reference sequence). V was shortened by 1 base and J by 7 bases, with 14 bases between the two germline ends. Findings and limits, study-wide: Clonal expansions were more frequent in active smokers than non-smokers at surgery.

The rearrangement joins TRBV30 to TRBJ1-6; the D gene is possibly TRBD1 (6 bases). Specimen: ileal tissue. The clonotype was recovered from an adult with Crohn's disease. CDR3 region: CAWSDTGHWNSPLHF. The DNA of the CDR3 is TGTGCCTGGAGTGATACAGGGCATTGGAATTCACCCCTCCACTTT.